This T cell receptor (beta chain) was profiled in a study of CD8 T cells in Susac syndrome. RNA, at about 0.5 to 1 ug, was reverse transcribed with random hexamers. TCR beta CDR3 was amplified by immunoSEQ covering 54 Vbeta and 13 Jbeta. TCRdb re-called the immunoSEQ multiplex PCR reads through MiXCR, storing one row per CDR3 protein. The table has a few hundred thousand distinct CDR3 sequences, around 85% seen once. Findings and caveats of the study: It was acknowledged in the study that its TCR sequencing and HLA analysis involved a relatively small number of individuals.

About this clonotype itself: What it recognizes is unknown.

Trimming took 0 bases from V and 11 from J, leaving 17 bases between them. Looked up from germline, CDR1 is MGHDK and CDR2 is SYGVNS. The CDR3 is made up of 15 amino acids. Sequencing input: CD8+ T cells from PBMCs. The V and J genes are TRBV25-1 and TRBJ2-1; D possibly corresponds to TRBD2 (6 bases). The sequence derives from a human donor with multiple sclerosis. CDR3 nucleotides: TGTGCCAGCAGTGAATATTGGGGAGGAGAAGGGAAGCAGTTCTTC. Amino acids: CASSEYWGGEGKQFF.